A single sample gave rise to the 11 T cell receptor beta chains below, sequenced in a study of shared clonotypes between healthy human individuals. The protocol was immunoSEQ multiplex PCR, while the TCRdb copy is restricted to in-frame clones and leaves out a portion. The sample holds 550,000 to 700,000 clones, about 80% seen once. The specimen sequenced was memory CD4+ T cells sorted from blood. The subset is: CD45RA-negative fraction. These receptors originate from a woman aged 30 to 39 in good health.

The chain recombines TRBV7-9 with TRBJ2-7; 10 bases align to TRBD1. The CDR3 extends over 14 amino acids. From germline, CDR1 is SEHNR and CDR2 FQNEAQ (reference sequence). The junction had 6 bases not matched to a gene; V was cut back by 1 base and J by 9 bases. CDR3: CASSLGQGADTQYF. CDR3 nucleotide sequence: TGTGCCAGCAGCTTAGGACAGGGGGCCGATACGCAGTACTTC.

This clone has just a few counts. The chain links TRBV19 to TRBJ2-3, with D perhaps matching TRBD1 (6 bases). The length of the CDR3 is 13 residues. Trimming shortened V by 5 bases and J by 11 bases, and 17 bases separated the two germline ends. Germline V gives CDR1 LNHDA, CDR2 SQIVND (reference sequence). The CDR3: CASSGTMIGKQYF. CDR3 nucleotide sequence: TGTGCCAGTAGTGGGACAATGATTGGTAAGCAGTATTTT.

The rearrangement joins TRBV2 to TRBJ1-3; 11 bases fit TRBD1. The CDR3 is 16 residues long. The V and J ends lost 0 bases and 4 bases, in that order; junction bases with no gene match: 2. Germline CDR1 is SNHLY and CDR2 is FYNNEI. The CDR3 protein is CASSEAGTGGGNTIYF. CDR3 DNA: TGTGCCAGCAGTGAAGCCGGGACAGGGGGAGGAAACACCATATATTTT.

The chain couples TRBV28 to TRBJ2-7; 11 bases are shared with TRBD2. V was clipped by 5 bases and J by 2 bases; unmatched bases: 5. Germline assignment: CDR1 MDHEN and CDR2 SYDVKM. This CDR3 has 15 residues. CDR3: CASSLRLAGPYEQYF. In DNA, the CDR3 is TGTGCCAGCAGTCTCAGACTAGCGGGGCCCTACGAGCAGTACTTC. Drawing the rest from reference TRBV28 and TRBJ2-7, the complete variable domain is DVKVTQSSRYLVKRTGEKVFLECVQDMDHENMFWYRQDPGLGLRLIYFSYDVKMKEKGDIPEGYSVSREKKERFSLILESASTNQTSMYLCASSLRLAGPYEQYFGPGTRLTVT.

The chain uses TRBV25-1 and TRBJ2-2, with a tentative D call TRBD2 (5 bases). This CDR3 comprises 16 residues. V gave up 1 base and J gave up 5 bases, with 14 bases separating them. In germline, CDR1 is MGHDK, CDR2 SYGVNS. The CDR3: CASSESLGSGTGELFF. CDR3 nucleotide sequence: TGTGCCAGCAGTGAATCTCTGGGATCGGGGACCGGGGAGCTGTTTTTT.

V and J are TRBV19 and TRBJ1-5, with D unclear. The V end was cut by 5 bases, the J end by 2 bases, with 10 bases between. Germline CDR1 is LNHDA and CDR2 is SQIVND (reference sequence). This CDR3 has 14 amino acids. CDR3 protein: CASSYSMGNQPQHF. The DNA of the CDR3 is TGTGCCAGTAGTTATTCTATGGGCAATCAGCCCCAGCATTTT.

The chain recombines TRBV5-1 with TRBJ1-1, with TRBD1 as a possible D gene (6 bases). Germline V gives CDR1 SGHRS, CDR2 YFSETQ. This CDR3 has 14 residues. Trimming cost V 4 bases and J 1 base, with 11 bases left between them. CDR3 loop: CASSEPDRNTEAFF. CDR3 sequence (DNA): TGCGCCAGCAGCGAACCGGACAGGAACACTGAAGCTTTCTTT.

The J gene is TRBJ2-3, the V gene TRBV6-1, with no clear D. The germline V and J ends were trimmed by 0 bases and 3 bases, with 7 bases remaining between them. The germline gives CDR1 MNHNS, CDR2 SASEGT. The CDR3 sequence is 14 residues long. The DNA for the CDR3 is TGTGCCAGCAGTGAAGCAGGCGGAACAGATACGCAGTATTTT. This gives the protein CASSEAGGTDTQYF.

V gene TRBV6-1 combines with J gene TRBJ2-3, with 8 bases aligning to TRBD2. V shed 3 bases, J shed 3 bases, and the junction held 5 bases outside the gene matches. This CDR3 contains 15 residues. Germline lookup yields CDR1 MNHNS and CDR2 SASEGT. The CDR3 loop reads CASSESGSSTDTQYF. CDR3 DNA: TGTGCCAGCAGTGAGAGCGGGAGTAGTACAGATACGCAGTATTTT.

This chain connects TRBV28 to TRBJ1-2, with a possible D match to TRBD1 (5 bases). The CDR3 runs to 15 residues. V was cut by 3 bases and J by 8 bases, with 19 bases left in between. Germline V gene sequence: CDR1 MDHEN, CDR2 SYDVKM. The DNA of the CDR3 is TGTGCCAGCAGTTTCGGGACGGCTGGAAAGTTGGGCTACACCTTC. The encoded protein is CASSFGTAGKLGYTF.

The chain carries TRBV28 and TRBJ1-5; D ambiguous. CDR3 size: 14 residues. The V end was cut by 8 bases, the J end by 2 bases, with 13 bases between. CDR1 is MDHEN and CDR2 is SYDVKM in the germline V gene. The CDR3 region is CASDGRRGNQPQHF. CDR3 DNA: TGTGCCAGCGACGGCAGGCGGGGCAATCAGCCCCAGCATTTT.